This T cell receptor beta chain was profiled in a study of cytomegalovirus exposure and HLA in healthy donors. The wider study: Unique TCRs from HLA-typed donors, some 85 million of them, were held in an early data release.

V lost 5 bases, J lost 2 bases, and 13 bases lay in between. From germline, CDR1 is SGHVS and CDR2 FQNEAQ. The CDR3 loop spans 14 amino acids. The PCR was carried out with 60 Vbeta primers and 13 Jbeta primers. Here immunoSEQ multiplex PCR was the method, and the copy in TCRdb shows in-frame clones only, minus some. The sample has more than 80,000 clones, just under 80% seen once. Material for sequencing was PBMCs. The chain links TRBV7-8 to TRBJ2-7, with no clear D. This sequence was found in a middle-aged woman in good health and CMV-seropositive. Here the CDR3 reads CASSDPTSPYEQYF. The DNA of the CDR3 is TGTGCCAGCAGCGACCCGACAAGTCCCTACGAGCAGTACTTC.